This T cell receptor (beta chain) was recorded in a study of cytotoxic CD8 clonotypes in ibrutinib-treated CLL. Looking at the study overall: The patient breakdown showed more than 9 relapsed/refractory and about 16 treatment-naive cases, with approximately 18 IGHV unmutated. Samples had a mean of around 260,000 productive templates and almost 95,000 productive rearrangements. Specimens for response were gathered following a median about a year of therapy, spanning 6 to 36.

Whole-study results and caveats: Sustained-remission and progressing patients diverged in sampling times.

CDR1 is MNHEY, CDR2 SVGAGI, per germline. V was cut by 2 bases and J by 6 bases, with 8 bases left in between. This CDR3 is 12 amino acids long. Measured with immunoSEQ multiplex PCR; TCRdb has only the in-frame clones, and not every one. The sample includes 40,000 or so clones, under 80% of them seen just once. About this clone itself: Its antigen is undetermined.

The chain employs TRBV6-5 and TRBJ2-7, with D tentatively TRBD2 (6 bases). The TCR sequence derives from a human donor with chronic lymphocytic leukemia. The sample here was PBMCs, taken after 24 months of ibrutinib treatment. The CDR3 coding sequence is TGTGCCAGCAGTTACACTAGCATCGAGCAGTACTTC. Residues: CASSYTSIEQYF.